This TCR beta chain came from a study of Tregs in tolerant kidney transplant recipients. Overall study context: Related graft donors supplied nonmyeloablative bone marrow transplants, and mixed chimerism was transient. Findings and caveats of the study: Activated donor B cell expansion appeared to reveal the most relevant donor-specific TCRbeta repertoire.

The germline CDR1 and CDR2 sequences are SGHTA and FQGNSA. The V end was cut by 5 bases, the J end by 5 bases, with 9 bases between. The CDR3 extends over 12 amino acids. Comments on this clone: Antigen specificity is unknown.

The repertoire was sequenced with immunoSEQ multiplex PCR; TCRdb's copy has only in-frame clones and lacks some. The sample lists about 87,000 clones; 80% to 95% were seen once. This chain connects TRBV7-2 to TRBJ2-5; D unresolved. This clonotype was obtained from a human donor who received a combined kidney and bone marrow transplant. The sequencing used CD4+ T cells from blood, collected before the transplant. The CDR3 nucleotides read TGTGCCAGCAGCAGAGTAAAGGAGACCCAGTACTTC. Translated: CASSRVKETQYF.